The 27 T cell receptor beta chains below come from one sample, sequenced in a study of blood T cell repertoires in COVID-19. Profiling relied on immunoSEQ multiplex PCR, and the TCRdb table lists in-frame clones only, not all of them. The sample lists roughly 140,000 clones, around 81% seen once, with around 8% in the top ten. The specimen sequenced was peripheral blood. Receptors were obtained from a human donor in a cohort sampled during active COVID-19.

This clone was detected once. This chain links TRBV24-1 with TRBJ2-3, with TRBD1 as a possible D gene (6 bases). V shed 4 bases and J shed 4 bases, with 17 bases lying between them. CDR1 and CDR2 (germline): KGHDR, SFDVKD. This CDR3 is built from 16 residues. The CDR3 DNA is TGTGCCACCAGTGACCCGAAGGCAGGGGATTCAGATACGCAGTATTTT. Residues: CATSDPKAGDSDTQYF.

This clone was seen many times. The CDR3 reads CASSSPGLGGGEQFF. In nucleotides, the CDR3 is TGTGCCAGCAGCTCCCCGGGACTAGGGGGGGGTGAGCAGTTCTTC. This chain joins TRBV7-3 and TRBJ2-1; 8 bases agree with TRBD2. The V and J ends lost 4 bases and 9 bases, in that order; junction bases with no gene match: 11. Germline V gene lookup returns CDR1 SGHTA and CDR2 FQGTGA. This CDR3 is built from 15 residues.

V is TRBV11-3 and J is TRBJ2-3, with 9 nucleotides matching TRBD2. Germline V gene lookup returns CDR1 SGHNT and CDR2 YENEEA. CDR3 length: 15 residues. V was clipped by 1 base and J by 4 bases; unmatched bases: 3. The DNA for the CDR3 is TGTGCCAGCAGCTTAGGCGGGGGGGTCGCAGATACGCAGTATTTT. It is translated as CASSLGGGVADTQYF.

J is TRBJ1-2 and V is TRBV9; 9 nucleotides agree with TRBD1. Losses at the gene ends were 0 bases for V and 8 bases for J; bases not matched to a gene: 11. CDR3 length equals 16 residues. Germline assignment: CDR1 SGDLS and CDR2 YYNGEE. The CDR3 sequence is CASSVEQGAGSWGYTF. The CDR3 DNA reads TGTGCCAGCAGCGTAGAACAGGGGGCGGGTTCGTGGGGCTACACCTTC.

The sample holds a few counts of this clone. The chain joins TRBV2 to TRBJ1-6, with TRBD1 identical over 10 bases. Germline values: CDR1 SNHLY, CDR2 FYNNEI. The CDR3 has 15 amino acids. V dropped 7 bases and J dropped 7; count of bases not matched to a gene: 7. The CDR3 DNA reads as TGTGCCAGCAACCGACAGGGGGCAAGGAATTCACCCCTCCACTTT. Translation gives CASNRQGARNSPLHF.

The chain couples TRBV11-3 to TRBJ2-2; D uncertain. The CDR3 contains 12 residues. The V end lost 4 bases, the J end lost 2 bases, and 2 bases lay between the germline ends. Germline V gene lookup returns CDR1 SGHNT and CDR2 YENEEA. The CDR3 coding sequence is TGTGCCAGCAGCTCAAACACCGGGGAGCTGTTTTTT. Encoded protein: CASSSNTGELFF.

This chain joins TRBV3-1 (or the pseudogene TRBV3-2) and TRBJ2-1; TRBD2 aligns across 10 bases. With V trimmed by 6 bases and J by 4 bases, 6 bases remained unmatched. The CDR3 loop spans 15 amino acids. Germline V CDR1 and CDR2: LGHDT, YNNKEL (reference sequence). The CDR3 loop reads CASRETSGAYNEQFF. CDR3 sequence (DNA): TGTGCCAGCAGGGAAACTAGCGGGGCGTACAATGAGCAGTTCTTC.

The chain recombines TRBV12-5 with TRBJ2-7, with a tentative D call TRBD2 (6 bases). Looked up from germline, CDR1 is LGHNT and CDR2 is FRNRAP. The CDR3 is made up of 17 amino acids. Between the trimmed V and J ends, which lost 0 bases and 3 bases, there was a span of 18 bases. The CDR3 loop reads CASGLVAGGVRVYEQYF. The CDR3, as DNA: TGTGCTAGTGGTTTGGTAGCCGGAGGGGTGAGGGTCTACGAGCAGTACTTC.

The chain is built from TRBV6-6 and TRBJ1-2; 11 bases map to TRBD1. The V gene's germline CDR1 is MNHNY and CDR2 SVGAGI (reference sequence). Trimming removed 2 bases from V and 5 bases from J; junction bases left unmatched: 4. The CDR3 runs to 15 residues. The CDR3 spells CASSYRTGGEYGYTF. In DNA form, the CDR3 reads TGTGCCAGCAGTTACCGGACAGGGGGCGAGTATGGCTACACCTTC.

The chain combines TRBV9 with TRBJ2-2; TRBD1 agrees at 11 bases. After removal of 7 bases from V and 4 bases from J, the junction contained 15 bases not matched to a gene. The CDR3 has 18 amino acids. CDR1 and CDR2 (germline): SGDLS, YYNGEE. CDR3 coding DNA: TGTGCCAGCCCCGAGGAGGGGACAGGGGGTTTCGGCACCGGGGAGCTGTTTTTT. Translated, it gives CASPEEGTGGFGTGELFF.

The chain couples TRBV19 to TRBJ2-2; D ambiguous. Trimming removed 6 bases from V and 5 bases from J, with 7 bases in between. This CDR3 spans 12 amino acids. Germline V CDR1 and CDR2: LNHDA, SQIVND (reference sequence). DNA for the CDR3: TGTGCCAGTAGCTATCGTACCGGGGAGCTGTTTTTT. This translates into CASSYRTGELFF.

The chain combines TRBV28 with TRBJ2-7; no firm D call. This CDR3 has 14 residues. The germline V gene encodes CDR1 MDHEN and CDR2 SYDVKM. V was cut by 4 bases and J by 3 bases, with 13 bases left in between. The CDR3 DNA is TGTGCCAGCAGTTCGCCCAAGATACACTACGAGCAGTACTTC. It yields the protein CASSSPKIHYEQYF.

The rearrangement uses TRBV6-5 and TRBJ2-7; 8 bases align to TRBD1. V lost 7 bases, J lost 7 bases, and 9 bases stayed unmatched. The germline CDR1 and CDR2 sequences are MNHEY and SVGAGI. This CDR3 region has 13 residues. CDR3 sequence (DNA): TGTGCCAGCACTGGGCAGGGGGCATGGGAGCAGTACTTC. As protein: CASTGQGAWEQYF.

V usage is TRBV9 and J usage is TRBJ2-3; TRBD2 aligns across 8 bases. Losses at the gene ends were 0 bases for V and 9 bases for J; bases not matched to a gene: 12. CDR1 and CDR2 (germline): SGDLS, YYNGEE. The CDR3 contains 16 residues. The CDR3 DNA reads TGTGCCAGCAGCGTAGAAGGCGGGGGGCTACCAGGAACGCAGTATTTT. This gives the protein CASSVEGGGLPGTQYF.

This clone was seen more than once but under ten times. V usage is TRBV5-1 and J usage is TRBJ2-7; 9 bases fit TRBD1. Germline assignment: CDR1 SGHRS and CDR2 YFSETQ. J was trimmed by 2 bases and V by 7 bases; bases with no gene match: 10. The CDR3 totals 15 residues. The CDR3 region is CASCPVGTGPYEQYF. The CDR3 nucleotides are TGCGCCAGCTGCCCGGTGGGGACAGGGCCCTACGAGCAGTACTTC.

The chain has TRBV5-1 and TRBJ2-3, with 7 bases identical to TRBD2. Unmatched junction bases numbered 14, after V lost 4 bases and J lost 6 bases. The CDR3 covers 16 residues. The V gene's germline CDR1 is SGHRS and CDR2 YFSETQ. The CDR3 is CASSKRLAGWGDTQYF. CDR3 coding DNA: TGCGCCAGCAGCAAAAGACTAGCTGGGTGGGGGGATACGCAGTATTTT.

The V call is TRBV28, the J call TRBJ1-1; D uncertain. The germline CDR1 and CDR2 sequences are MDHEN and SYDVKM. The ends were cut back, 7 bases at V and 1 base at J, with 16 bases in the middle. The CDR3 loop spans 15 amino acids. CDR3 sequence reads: CASTLSAARNTEAFF. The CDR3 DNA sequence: TGTGCCAGCACCCTTTCGGCGGCCAGGAACACTGAAGCTTTCTTT.

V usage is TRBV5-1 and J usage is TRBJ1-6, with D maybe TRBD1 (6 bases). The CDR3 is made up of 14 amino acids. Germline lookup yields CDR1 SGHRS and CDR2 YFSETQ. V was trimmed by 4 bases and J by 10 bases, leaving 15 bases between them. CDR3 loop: CASSQTGLGSPLHF. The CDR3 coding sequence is TGCGCCAGCAGCCAGACAGGATTGGGGTCACCCCTCCACTTT.

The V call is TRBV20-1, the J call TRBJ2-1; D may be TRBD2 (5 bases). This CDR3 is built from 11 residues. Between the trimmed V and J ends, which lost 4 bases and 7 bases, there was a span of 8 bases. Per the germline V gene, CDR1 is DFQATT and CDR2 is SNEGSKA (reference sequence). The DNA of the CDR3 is TGCAGTGCTACCGGCGGGAATGAGCAGTTCTTC. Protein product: CSATGGNEQFF.

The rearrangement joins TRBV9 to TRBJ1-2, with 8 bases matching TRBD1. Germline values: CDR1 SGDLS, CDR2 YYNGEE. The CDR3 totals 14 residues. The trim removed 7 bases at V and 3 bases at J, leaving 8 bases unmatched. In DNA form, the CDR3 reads TGTGCCAGCTCCCTGACAGGGGCGGACTATGGCTACACCTTC. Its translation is CASSLTGADYGYTF.

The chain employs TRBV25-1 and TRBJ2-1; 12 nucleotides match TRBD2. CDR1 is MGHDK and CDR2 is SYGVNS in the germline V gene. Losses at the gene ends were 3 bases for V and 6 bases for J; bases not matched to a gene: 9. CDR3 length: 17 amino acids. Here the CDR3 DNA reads TGTGCCAGCAGTGACCTAGCGGGGGGGCTTCACCTCAATGAGCAGTTCTTC. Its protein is CASSDLAGGLHLNEQFF.

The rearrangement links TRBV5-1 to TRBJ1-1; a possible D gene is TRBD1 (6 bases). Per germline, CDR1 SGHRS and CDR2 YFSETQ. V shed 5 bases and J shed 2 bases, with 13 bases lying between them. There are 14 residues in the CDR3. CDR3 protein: CASRGAAENTEAFF. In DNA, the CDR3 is TGCGCCAGCAGGGGGGCGGCAGAAAACACTGAAGCTTTCTTT.

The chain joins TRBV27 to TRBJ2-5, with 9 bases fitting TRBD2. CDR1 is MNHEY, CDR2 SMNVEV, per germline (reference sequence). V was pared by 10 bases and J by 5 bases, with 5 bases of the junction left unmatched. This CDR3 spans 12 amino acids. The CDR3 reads CATAGGRETQYF. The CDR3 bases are TGTGCCACCGCGGGGGGGCGGGAGACCCAGTACTTC.

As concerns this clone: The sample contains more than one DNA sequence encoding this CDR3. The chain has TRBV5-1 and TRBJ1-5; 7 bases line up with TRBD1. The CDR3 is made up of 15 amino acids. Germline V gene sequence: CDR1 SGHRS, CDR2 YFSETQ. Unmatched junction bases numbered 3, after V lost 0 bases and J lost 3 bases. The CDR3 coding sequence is TGCGCCAGCAGCTTGGACAGGGGACCCAATCAGCCCCAGCATTTT. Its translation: CASSLDRGPNQPQHF.

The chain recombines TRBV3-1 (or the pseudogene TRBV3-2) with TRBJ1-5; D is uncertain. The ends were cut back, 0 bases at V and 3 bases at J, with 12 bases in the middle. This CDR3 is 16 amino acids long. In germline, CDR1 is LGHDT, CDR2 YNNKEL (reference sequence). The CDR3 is CASSQDSPGTNQPQHF. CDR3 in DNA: TGTGCCAGCAGCCAAGATTCGCCAGGTACCAATCAGCCCCAGCATTTT.

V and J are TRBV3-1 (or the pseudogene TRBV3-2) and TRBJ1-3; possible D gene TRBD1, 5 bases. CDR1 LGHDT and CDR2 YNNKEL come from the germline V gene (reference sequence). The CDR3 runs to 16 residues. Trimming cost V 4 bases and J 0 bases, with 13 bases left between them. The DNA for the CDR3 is TGTGCCAGCAGCCTAAACCCGACAGTCTCTGGAAACACCATATATTTT. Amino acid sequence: CASSLNPTVSGNTIYF.

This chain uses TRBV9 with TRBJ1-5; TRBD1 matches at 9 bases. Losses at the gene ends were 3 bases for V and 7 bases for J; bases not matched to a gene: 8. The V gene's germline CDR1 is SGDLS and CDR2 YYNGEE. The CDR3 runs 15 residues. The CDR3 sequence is CASSATGGPYQPQHF. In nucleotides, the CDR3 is TGTGCCAGCAGCGCTACAGGGGGCCCGTACCAGCCCCAGCATTTT.